This T cell receptor (beta chain) was profiled in a study of blood T cells in healthy people across ages. Whole-study results and caveats: Per million T cells, TCR beta diversity dropped about linearly as age rose.

The CDR3 runs 11 residues. Trimming removed 3 bases at V and 6 bases at J, with 2 bases between. Germline CDR1 reads ENHRY; CDR2 reads SYGVKD. Sample-barcoded 5' priming and a J-beta primer mix drove a second PCR of about 6 to 12 cycles. TCRdb ran MiXCR on the 5' RACE reads and lists one entry per CDR3 protein. The table shows approximately 1,700,000 distinct CDR3 sequences, with roughly 43% occurring only once. As concerns this clonotype: What it binds is unknown.

The source material was blood. The chain combines TRBV10-3 with TRBJ2-2; D unclear. The TCR was taken from a human donor in good health. CDR3 protein: CAISDPGELFF. The DNA for the CDR3 is TGTGCCATCAGTGATCCCGGGGAGCTGTTTTTT.